The entry below describes one TCR beta chain. No antigen is known for it. The data derive from a study of PD-1 blockade in classical Hodgkin lymphoma. Study at large: Patients were treated with nivolumab at 3 mg/kg, and this was given intravenously every 2 weeks. Study results and limitations: Healthy donors reportedly exceeded newly diagnosed patients in baseline TCR diversity.

Germline CDR1 reads LGHNA; CDR2 reads YSLEER. With V trimmed by 2 bases and J by 4 bases, 4 bases remained unmatched. The CDR3 runs to 16 residues. Method: immunoSEQ multiplex PCR; TCRdb's copy keeps in-frame clones and lacks some. The sample contains fewer than 20,000 clones, approximately 84% of which appear only once. Every one of the patients relapsed after autologous stem cell transplantation (brentuximab vedotin exposure was variable). Best overall response was complete response, partial response or progressive disease in these relapsed/refractory classical Hodgkin lymphoma patients. V gene TRBV4-3 combines with J gene TRBJ2-3; 12 nucleotides agree with TRBD2. The starting material was peripheral blood mononuclear cells (PBMCs), obtained at baseline. This TCR was recovered from a human donor with classical Hodgkin lymphoma. DNA for the CDR3: TGCGCCAGCAGCCAATCTCCTAGCGGGGGGGCAGATACGCAGTATTTT. It encodes CASSQSPSGGADTQYF.